This T cell receptor (beta chain) was captured by sequencing in a study of CD8+CD57+ T cells in acquired aplastic anemia. In the case of this clonotype: The antigen is unknown.

Template material for TCR beta VDJ and CDR3 profiling consisted of genomic DNA. One entry per CDR3 protein results from TCRdb running MiXCR on the reads. The profile covers 250,000 to 350,000 distinct CDR3 sequences, with about 50% appearing a single time and approximately 1.3% taken by the ten largest. Flow cytometry had shown expanded CD8+CD57+ cells in the patients chosen for sequencing. No therapy was given to patients before blood sampling. Study results and limitations: In CD8+ cells, Simpson's diversity showed no significant difference between patients and controls. Overlapping CD8+ CDR3 repertoires of patients and controls contained under 30 shared sequences.

The sequenced material came from sorted CD4+, CD8+, or CD8+CD57+ T cells (not recorded which) from PBMCs. The clonotype originates from a human donor with aplastic anemia.

CDR3 loop: CASSIGLVGDTQYF. CDR3 bases: TGTGCCAGCAGCATTGGACTAGTGGGAGATACGCAGTATTTT. The rearrangement links TRBV7-2 to TRBJ2-3, with TRBD2 identical over 7 bases. Trimming removed 5 bases from V and 5 bases from J; junction bases left unmatched: 7. CDR1 SGHTA and CDR2 FQGNSA come from the germline V gene. The CDR3 is 14 amino acids.